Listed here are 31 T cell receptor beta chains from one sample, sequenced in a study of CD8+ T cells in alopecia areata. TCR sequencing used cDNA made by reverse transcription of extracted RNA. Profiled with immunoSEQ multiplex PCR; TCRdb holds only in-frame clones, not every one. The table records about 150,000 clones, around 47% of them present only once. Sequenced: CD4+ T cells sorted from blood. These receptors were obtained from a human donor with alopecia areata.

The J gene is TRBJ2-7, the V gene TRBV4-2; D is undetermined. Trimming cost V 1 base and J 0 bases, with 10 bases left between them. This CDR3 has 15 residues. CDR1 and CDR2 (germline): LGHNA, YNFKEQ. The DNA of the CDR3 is TGTGCCAGCAGCCAAGCCCAGGAAAGCTCCTACGAGCAGTACTTC. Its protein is CASSQAQESSYEQYF.

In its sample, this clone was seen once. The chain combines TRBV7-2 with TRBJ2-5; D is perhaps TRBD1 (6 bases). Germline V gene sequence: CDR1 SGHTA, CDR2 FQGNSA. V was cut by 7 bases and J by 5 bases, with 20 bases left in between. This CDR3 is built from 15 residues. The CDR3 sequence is CASNPLTGFGETQYF. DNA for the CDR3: TGTGCCAGCAACCCCCTTACAGGGTTTGGGGAGACCCAGTACTTC. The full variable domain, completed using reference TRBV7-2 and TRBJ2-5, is GAGVSQSPSNKVTEKGKDVELRCDPISGHTALYWYRQSLGQGLEFLIYFQGNSAPDKSGLPSDRFSAERTGGSVSTLTIQRTQQEDSAVYLCASNPLTGFGETQYFGPGTRLLVL.

CDR3 sequence reads: CASSPADRVSYEQYF. CDR3 bases: TGTGCCAGCAGTCCGGCCGACAGGGTCTCCTACGAGCAGTACTTC. This chain joins TRBV28 and TRBJ2-7; 7 positions match TRBD1. The germline gives CDR1 MDHEN, CDR2 SYDVKM. The CDR3 length is 15 residues. V gave up 5 bases and J gave up 0 bases; unmatched junction bases: 7.

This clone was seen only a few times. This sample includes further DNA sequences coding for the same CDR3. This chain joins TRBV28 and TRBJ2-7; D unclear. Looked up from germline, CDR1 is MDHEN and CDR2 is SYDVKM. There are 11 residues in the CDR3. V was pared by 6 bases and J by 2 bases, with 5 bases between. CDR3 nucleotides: TGTGCCAGCAGCTCAACCTACGAGCAGTACTTC. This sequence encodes CASSSTYEQYF.

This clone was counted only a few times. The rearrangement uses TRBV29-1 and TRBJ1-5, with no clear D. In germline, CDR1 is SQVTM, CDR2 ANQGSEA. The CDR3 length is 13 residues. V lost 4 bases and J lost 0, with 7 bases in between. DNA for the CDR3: TGCAGCGTTGGTTTAGATAGCAATCAGCCCCAGCATTTT. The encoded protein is CSVGLDSNQPQHF.

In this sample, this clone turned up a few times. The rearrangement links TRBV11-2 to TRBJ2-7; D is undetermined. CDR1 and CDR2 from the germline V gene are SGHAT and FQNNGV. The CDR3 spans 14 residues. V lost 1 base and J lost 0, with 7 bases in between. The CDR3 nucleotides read TGTGCCAGCAGCTTAGTACCTAGCTCCTACGAGCAGTACTTC. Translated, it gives CASSLVPSSYEQYF.

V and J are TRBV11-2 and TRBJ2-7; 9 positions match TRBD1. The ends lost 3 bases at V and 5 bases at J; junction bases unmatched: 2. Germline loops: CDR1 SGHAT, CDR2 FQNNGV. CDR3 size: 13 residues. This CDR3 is CASSFTGGDEQYF. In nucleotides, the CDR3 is TGTGCCAGCAGCTTTACAGGGGGCGACGAGCAGTACTTC.

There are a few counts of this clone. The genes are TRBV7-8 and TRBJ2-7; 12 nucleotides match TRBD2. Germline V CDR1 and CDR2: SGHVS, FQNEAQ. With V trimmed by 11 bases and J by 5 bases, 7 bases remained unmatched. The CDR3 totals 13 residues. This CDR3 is CASGLAGQNEQYF. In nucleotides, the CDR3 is TGTGCCTCGGGACTAGCGGGTCAAAACGAGCAGTACTTC.

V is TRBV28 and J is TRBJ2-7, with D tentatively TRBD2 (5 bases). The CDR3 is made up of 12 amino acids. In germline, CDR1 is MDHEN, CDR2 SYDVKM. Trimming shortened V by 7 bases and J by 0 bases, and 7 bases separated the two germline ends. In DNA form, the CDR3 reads TGTGCCAGCACGCGGGTCTCCTACGAGCAGTACTTC. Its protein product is CASTRVSYEQYF.

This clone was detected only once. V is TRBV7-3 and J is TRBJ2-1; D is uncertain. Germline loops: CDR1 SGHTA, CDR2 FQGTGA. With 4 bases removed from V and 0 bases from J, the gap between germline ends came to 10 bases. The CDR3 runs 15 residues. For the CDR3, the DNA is TGTGCCAGCAGCTCCTCTCGGAGCTCCTACAATGAGCAGTTCTTC. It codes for CASSSSRSSYNEQFF. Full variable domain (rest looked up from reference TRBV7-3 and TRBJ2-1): GAGVSQTPSNKVTEKGKYVELRCDPISGHTALYWYRQSLGQGPEFLIYFQGTGAADDSGLPNDRFFAVRPEGSVSTLKIQRTERGDSAVYLCASSSSRSSYNEQFFGPGTRLTVL.

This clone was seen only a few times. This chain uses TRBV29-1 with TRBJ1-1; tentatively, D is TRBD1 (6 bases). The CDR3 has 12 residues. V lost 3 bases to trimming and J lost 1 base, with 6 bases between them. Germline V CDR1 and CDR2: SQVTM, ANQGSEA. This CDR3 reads CSVETGNTEAFF. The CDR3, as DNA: TGCAGCGTTGAGACAGGGAACACTGAAGCTTTCTTT.

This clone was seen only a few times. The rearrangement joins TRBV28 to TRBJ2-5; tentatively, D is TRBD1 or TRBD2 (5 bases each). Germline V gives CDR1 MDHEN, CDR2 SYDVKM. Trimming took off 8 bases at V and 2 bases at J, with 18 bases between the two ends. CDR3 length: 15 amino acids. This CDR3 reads CASGGGAATQETQYF. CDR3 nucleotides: TGTGCCAGCGGGGGTGGGGCCGCCACTCAAGAGACCCAGTACTTC.

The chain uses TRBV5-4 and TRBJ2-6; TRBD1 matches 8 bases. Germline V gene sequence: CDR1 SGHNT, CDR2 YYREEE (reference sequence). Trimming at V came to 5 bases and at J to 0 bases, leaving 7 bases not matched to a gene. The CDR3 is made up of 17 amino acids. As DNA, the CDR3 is TGTGCCAGCAGAACCGGGACAGGCTTCTCTGGGGCCAACGTCCTGACTTTC. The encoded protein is CASRTGTGFSGANVLTF.

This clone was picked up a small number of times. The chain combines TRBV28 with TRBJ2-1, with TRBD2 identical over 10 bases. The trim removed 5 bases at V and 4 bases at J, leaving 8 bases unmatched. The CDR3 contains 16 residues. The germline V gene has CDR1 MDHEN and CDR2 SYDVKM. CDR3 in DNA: TGTGCCAGCAGTATCCTAGCGGGAGCAGGATACAATGAGCAGTTCTTC. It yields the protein CASSILAGAGYNEQFF.

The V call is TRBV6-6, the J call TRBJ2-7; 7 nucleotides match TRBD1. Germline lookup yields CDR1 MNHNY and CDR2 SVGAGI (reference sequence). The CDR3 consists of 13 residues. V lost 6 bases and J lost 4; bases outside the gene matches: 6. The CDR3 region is CASSPGQVYEQYF. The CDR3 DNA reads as TGTGCCAGCAGCCCCGGACAGGTTTACGAGCAGTACTTC.

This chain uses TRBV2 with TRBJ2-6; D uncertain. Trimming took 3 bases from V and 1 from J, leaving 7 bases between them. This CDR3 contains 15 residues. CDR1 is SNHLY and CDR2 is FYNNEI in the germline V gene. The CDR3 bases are TGTGCCAGCAGTGATTGGGGATCTGGGGCCAACGTCCTGACTTTC. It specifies CASSDWGSGANVLTF. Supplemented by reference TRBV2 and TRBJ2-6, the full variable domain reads EPEVTQTPSHQVTQMGQEVILRCVPISNHLYFYWYRQILGQKVEFLVSFYNNEISEKSEIFDDQFSVERPDGSNFTLKIRSTKLEDSAMYFCASSDWGSGANVLTFGAGSRLTVL.

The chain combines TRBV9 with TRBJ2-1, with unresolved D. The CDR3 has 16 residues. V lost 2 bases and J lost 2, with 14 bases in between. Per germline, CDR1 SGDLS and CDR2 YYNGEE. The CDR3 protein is CASSVGQVTTYNEQFF. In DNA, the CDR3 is TGTGCCAGCAGCGTCGGTCAGGTCACCACCTACAATGAGCAGTTCTTC.

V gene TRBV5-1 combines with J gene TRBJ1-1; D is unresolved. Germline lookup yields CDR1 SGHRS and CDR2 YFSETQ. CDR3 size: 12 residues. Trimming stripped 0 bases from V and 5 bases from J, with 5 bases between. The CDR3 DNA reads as TGCGCCAGCAGCTTGGAGGGAACTGAAGCTTTCTTT. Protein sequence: CASSLEGTEAFF.

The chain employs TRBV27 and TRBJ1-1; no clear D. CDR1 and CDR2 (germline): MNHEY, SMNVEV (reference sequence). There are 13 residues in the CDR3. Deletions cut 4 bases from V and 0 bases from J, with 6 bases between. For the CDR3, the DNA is TGTGCCAGCAGTTCGTCCATGAACACTGAAGCTTTCTTT. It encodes CASSSSMNTEAFF.

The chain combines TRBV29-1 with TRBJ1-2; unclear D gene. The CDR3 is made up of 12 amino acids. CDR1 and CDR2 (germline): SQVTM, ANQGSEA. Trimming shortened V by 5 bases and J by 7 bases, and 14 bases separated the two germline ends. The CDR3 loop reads CSVLLGSPGYTF. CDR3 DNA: TGCAGCGTTCTGTTGGGGAGCCCTGGCTACACCTTC. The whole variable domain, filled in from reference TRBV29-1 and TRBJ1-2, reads SAVISQKPSRDICQRGTSLTIQCQVDSQVTMMFWYRQQPGQSLTLIATANQGSEATYESGFVIDKFPISRPNLTFSTLTVSNMSPEDSSIYLCSVLLGSPGYTFGSGTRLTVV.

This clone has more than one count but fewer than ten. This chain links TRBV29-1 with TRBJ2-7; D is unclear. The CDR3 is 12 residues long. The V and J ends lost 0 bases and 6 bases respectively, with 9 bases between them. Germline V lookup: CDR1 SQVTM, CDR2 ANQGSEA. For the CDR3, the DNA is TGCAGCGTTGAAGATGCCGGATTCGAGCAGTACTTC. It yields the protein CSVEDAGFEQYF.

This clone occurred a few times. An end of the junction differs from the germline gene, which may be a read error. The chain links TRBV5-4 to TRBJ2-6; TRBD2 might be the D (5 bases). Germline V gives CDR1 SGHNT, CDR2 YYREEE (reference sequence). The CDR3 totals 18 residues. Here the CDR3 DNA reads TGTGCCAGCACCTTGGGTTCCCCGACTATATCTGGGGCCAACGTCCTGACTTTC. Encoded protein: CASTLGSPTISGANVLTF.

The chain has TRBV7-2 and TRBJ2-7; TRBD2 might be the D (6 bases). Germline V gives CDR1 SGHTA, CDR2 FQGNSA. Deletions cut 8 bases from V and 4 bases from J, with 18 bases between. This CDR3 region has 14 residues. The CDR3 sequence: CASAVWRAGYEQYF. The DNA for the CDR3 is TGTGCCAGCGCTGTTTGGAGGGCTGGTTACGAGCAGTACTTC.

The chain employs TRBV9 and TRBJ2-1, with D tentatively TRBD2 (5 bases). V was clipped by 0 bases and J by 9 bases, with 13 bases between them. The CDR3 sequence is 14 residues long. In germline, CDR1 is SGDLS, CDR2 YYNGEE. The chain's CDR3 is CASSVAGFGGEQFF. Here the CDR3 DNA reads TGTGCCAGCAGCGTAGCGGGGTTTGGCGGTGAGCAGTTCTTC.

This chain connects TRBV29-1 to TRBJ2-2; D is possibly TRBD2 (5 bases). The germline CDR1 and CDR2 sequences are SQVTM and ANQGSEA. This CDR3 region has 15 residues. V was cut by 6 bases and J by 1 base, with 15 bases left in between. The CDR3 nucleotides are TGCAGCGTCTCATTCCGCGGGTGGAACACCGGGGAGCTGTTTTTT. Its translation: CSVSFRGWNTGELFF.

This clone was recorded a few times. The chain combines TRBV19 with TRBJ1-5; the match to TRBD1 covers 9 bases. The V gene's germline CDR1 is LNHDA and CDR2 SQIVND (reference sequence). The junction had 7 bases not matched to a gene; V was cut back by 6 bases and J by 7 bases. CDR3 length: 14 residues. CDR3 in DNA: TGTGCCAGTAGCCCCGGGACAGGGTGGCAGCCCCAGCATTTT. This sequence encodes CASSPGTGWQPQHF.

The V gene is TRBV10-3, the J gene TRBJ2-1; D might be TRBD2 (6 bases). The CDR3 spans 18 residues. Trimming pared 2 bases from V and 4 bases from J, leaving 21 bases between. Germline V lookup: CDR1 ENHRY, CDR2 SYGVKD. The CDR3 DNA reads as TGTGCCATCAGTGAGAACCACCTTACTAGCCCCCTATACAATGAGCAGTTCTTC. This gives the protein CAISENHLTSPLYNEQFF.

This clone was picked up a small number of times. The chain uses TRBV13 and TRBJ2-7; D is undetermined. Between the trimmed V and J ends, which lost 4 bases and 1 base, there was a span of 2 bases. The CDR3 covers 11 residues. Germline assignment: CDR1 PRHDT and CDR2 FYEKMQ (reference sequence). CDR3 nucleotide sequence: TGTGCCAGCAGCTGGTCCTACGAGCAGTACTTC. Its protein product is CASSWSYEQYF.

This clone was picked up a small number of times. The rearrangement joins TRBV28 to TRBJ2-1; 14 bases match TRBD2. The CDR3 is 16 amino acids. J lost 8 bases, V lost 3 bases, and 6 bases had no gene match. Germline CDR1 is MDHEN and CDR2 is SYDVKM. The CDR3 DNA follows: TGTGCCAGCAGTTTTCCGGGACTAGCGGGAGCGCATGAGCAGTTCTTC. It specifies CASSFPGLAGAHEQFF.

The CDR3 loop is CASSQRSSYEQYF. In DNA form, the CDR3 reads TGCGCCAGCAGTCAACGGAGCTCCTACGAGCAGTACTTC. The chain links TRBV23-1 to TRBJ2-7; D unresolved. TRBV23-1 is reported as an ORF; its role is uncertain. V was pared by 2 bases and J by 0 bases, with 5 bases between. The CDR3 totals 13 residues.

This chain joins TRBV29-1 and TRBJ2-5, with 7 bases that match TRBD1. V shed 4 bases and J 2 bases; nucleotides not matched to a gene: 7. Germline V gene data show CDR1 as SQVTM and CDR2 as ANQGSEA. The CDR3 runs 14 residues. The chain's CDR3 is CSVAGGQLQETQYF. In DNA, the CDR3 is TGCAGCGTTGCAGGGGGACAGCTTCAAGAGACCCAGTACTTC.